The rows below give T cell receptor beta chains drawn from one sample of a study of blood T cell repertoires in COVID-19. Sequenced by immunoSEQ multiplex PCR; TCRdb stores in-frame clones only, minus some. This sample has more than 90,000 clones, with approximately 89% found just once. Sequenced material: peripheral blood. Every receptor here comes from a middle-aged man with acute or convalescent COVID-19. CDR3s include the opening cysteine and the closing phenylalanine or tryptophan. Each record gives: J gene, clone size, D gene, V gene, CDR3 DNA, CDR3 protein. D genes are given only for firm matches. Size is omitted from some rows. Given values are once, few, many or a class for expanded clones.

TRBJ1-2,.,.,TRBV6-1,TGTGCCAGCAGTGAGTTAACGGGGTCGTACACCTTC,CASSELTGSYTF
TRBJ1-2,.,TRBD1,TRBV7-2,TGTGCCAGCAGCCTGAACCGCCCGGGACAGGGGGAGGGCTACACCTTC,CASSLNRPGQGEGYTF
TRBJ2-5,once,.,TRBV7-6,TGTGCCAGCAGTCCGATGGCGGGGAAAGGGGAGACCCAGTACTTC,CASSPMAGKGETQYF
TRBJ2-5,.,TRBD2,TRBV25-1,TGTGTCAGCAGCGCAGACGCGGGGGGATCAGAGACCCAGTACTTC,CVSSADAGGSETQYF
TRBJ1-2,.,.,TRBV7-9,TGTGCCAGCAGCTTAGGCGGTATCGGCTACACCTTC,CASSLGGIGYTF
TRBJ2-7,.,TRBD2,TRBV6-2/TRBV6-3,TGTGCCAGCAGTTTCCCGACTAGCGGGAGAGTTGTTAACGAGCAGTACTTC,CASSFPTSGRVVNEQYF
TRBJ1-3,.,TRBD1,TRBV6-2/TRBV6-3,TGTGCCAGCAGTTACTTATCGACAGGGCCCTTCTCTGGAAACACCATATATTTT,CASSYLSTGPFSGNTIYF
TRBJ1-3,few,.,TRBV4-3,TGCGCCAGCAGCCGACAACTCGGGGGAGACAGAAACACCATATATTTT,CASSRQLGGDRNTIYF
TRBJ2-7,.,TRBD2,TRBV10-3,TGTGCCATCAGTGGCCTAGCGGGGGGGACCTACGAGCAGTACTTC,CAISGLAGGTYEQYF
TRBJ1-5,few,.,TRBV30,TGTGCCTGGAGTGTGGGCCAGTTCAATCAGCCCCAGCATTTT,CAWSVGQFNQPQHF
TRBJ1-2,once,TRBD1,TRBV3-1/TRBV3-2,TGTGCCAGCAGCCAAGACAGGGACAGGGAAGATGGCTACACCTTC,CASSQDRDREDGYTF
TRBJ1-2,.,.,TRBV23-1,TGCGCCAGCAGTCAACAGACAGGCACGAGGTATGGCTACACCTTC,CASSQQTGTRYGYTF
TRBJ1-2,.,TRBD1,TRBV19,TGTGCCAGTAGTTTCGGACAGGGGGCAGGTGGCTACACCTTC,CASSFGQGAGGYTF
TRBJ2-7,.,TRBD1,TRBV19,TGTGCCAGTAGTCTAAGACAGGGGGGCTACGAGCAGTACTTC,CASSLRQGGYEQYF
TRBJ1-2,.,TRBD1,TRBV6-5,TGTGCCAGTACGCCACAGGGGACGTGGGGCTACACCTTC,CASTPQGTWGYTF
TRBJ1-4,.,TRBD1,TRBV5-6,TGTGCCAGCAGCTTGGGGCGGGGACAGATTAATGAAAAACTGTTTTTT,CASSLGRGQINEKLFF
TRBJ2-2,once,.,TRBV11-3,TGTGCCAGTGCAGCGAGGGGGGGCGCGAACACCGGGGAGCTGTTTTTT,CASAARGGANTGELFF
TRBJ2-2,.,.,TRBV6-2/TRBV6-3,TGTGCCAGCAGTTACTTACGAGAGTCCGGGGAGCTGTTTTTT,CASSYLRESGELFF
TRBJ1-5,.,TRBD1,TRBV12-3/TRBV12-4,TGTGCCAGCAGTTTGACAGGGAATCAGCCCCAGCATTTT,CASSLTGNQPQHF
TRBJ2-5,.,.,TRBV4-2,TGTGCCAGCAGCCAGGAGCGGATCCAGGCCCAGTACTTC,CASSQERIQAQYF
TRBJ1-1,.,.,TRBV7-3,TGTGCCAGCAGCTTAGGGGCCGGTAACACTGAAGCTTTCTTT,CASSLGAGNTEAFF
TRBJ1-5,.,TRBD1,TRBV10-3,TGTGCCATCAAGCAGGGGGACAATCAGCCCCAGCATTTT,CAIKQGDNQPQHF
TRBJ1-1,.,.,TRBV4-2,TGTGCCAGCTCGAAGAGTAGAGGGGGGAACACTGAAGCTTTCTTT,CASSKSRGGNTEAFF
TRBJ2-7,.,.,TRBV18,TGTGCCAGCTCACCGTCCGGAGCAGCCTCCTACGAGCAGTACTTC,CASSPSGAASYEQYF
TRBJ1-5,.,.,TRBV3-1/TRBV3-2,TGTGCCAGCAGCGCAGGACAGTTACAGCCCCAGCATTTT,CASSAGQLQPQHF
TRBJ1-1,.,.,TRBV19,TGTGCCAGTAGCCCCCCCGGGGGTGGGAACACTGAAGCTTTCTTT,CASSPPGGGNTEAFF
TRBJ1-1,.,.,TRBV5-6,TGTGCCAGCAGCCGGGTCGCCTCGGGGACTGAAGCTTTCTTT,CASSRVASGTEAFF
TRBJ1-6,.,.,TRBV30,TGTGCCTGTTTAATCCGAGGATTTAGCAATTCACCCCTCCACTTT,CACLIRGFSNSPLHF
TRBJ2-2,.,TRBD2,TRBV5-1,TGCGCCAGCAGCTTGCCCGGGACTAGCGGGCCCGCGAACACCGGGGAGCTGTTTTTT,CASSLPGTSGPANTGELFF
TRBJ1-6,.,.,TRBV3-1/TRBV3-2,TGTGCCAGCAGCCGCGGGGCTAATTCACCCCTCCACTTT,CASSRGANSPLHF
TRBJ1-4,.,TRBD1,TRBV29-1,TGCAGCGGAACGGGACAGGGCTCTGATGAAAAACTGTTTTTT,CSGTGQGSDEKLFF
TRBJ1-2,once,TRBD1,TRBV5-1,TGCGCCAGCAGCTGGGACAGGGGGCTTGGCTACACCTTC,CASSWDRGLGYTF
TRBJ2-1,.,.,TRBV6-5,TGTGCCAGCAGTTCCGGGACAGAGCAGTTCTTC,CASSSGTEQFF
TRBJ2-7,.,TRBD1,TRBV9,TGTGCCAGCAGCGCCCGACAGGGAAAGGCCAACGAGCAGTACTTC,CASSARQGKANEQYF
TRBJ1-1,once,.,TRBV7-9,TGTGCCAGCAGCCCTTTGGCAGGAAACACTGAAGCTTTCTTT,CASSPLAGNTEAFF
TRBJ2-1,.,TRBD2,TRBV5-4,TGTGTCACAACCCCTAGCGGGTACAATGAGCAGTTCTTC,CVTTPSGYNEQFF
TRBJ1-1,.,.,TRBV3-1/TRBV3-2,TGTGCCAGCAGCCTTACAGTTAACACTGAAGCTTTCTTT,CASSLTVNTEAFF
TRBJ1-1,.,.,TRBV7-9,TGTGCCAGCAGCTTAGGGCTGATGGTTAAACTAGGGAACACTGAAGCTTTCTTT,CASSLGLMVKLGNTEAFF
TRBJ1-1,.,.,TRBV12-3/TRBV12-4,TGTGCCAGCAGTTTTAACGGGGGCACTGAAGCTTTCTTT,CASSFNGGTEAFF
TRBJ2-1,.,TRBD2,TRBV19,TGTGCCAGTAGTATCAGCGGGGCCAGCTCCTACAATGAGCAGTTCTTC,CASSISGASSYNEQFF
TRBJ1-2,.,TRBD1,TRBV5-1,TGCGCCAGCAGCGTGAGGGACAGTTATGGCTACACCTTC,CASSVRDSYGYTF